Each of the 32 T cell receptor beta chains below was sequenced from the same sample in a study of T cell repertoires in cytomegalovirus infection. TCRdb processed the reads anew with MiXCR; each CDR3 protein has one entry. The table records more than 400,000 distinct CDR3 sequences, more than 25% of them present only once. Sequenced material: PBMCs. The receptors were gathered from a human donor in good health (CMV status not recorded). Some clones in this sample may be carry-over from other donors' samples.

This clonotype has more than one count but fewer than ten. The chain joins TRBV11-2 to TRBJ2-5; tentative D call: TRBD1 (6 bases). Trimming removed 4 bases at V and 2 bases at J, with 11 bases between. The CDR3 is 14 residues long. Germline V lookup: CDR1 SGHAT, CDR2 FQNNGV. The CDR3 DNA reads TGTGCCAGCAGCTCATACAGGGTTCAAGAGACCCAGTACTTC. Residues: CASSSYRVQETQYF.

The sample holds a few counts of this clonotype. V is TRBV11-3 and J is TRBJ2-4, with 10 bases identical to TRBD2. V lost 5 bases, J lost 3 bases, and 4 bases stayed unmatched. Per the germline V gene, CDR1 is SGHNT and CDR2 is YENEEA. The CDR3 runs to 15 residues. This chain's CDR3 is CASSPRTSGKNIQYF. CDR3 DNA sequence: TGTGCCAGCAGCCCCAGGACTAGCGGCAAAAACATTCAGTACTTC.

This clonotype was counted between two and nine times. The chain carries TRBV7-9 and TRBJ2-1, with a tentative D call TRBD2 (6 bases). V gave up 5 bases and J gave up 7 bases, with 15 bases separating them. CDR1 SEHNR and CDR2 FQNEAQ come from the germline V gene (reference sequence). The CDR3 spans 14 residues. CDR3 bases: TGTGCCAGCAGCCGCTTTCTAGGAGGGAATGAGCAGTTCTTC. This encodes CASSRFLGGNEQFF.

This clonotype occurred many times. This rearrangement joins TRBV6-6 to TRBJ1-2; TRBD1 agrees at 8 bases. This CDR3 region has 14 residues. V shed 2 bases, J shed 3 bases, and the junction held 2 bases outside the gene matches. Looked up from germline, CDR1 is MNHNY and CDR2 is SVGAGI (reference sequence). The CDR3 protein is CASSYPTGDYGYTF. The CDR3 DNA is TGTGCCAGCAGTTACCCGACAGGGGACTATGGCTACACCTTC.

Many counts were recorded for this clonotype. V gene TRBV7-2 combines with J gene TRBJ1-2; TRBD1 matches 7 bases. V shed 7 bases and J 2 bases; nucleotides not matched to a gene: 13. Germline V gene data show CDR1 as SGHTA and CDR2 as FQGNSA. CDR3 length equals 16 residues. The CDR3 nucleotides are TGTGCCAGCAACCCCATCCCGGGACAGATAAACTATGGCTACACCTTC. Protein: CASNPIPGQINYGYTF. Based on the CDR3 plus reference TRBV7-2 and TRBJ1-2, the full variable domain is GAGVSQSPSNKVTEKGKDVELRCDPISGHTALYWYRQSLGQGLEFLIYFQGNSAPDKSGLPSDRFSAERTGGSVSTLTIQRTQQEDSAVYLCASNPIPGQINYGYTFGSGTRLTVV.

The V call is TRBV7-2, the J call TRBJ2-3, with D possibly being TRBD2 (5 bases). The germline V gene has CDR1 SGHTA and CDR2 FQGNSA. The ends were cut back, 10 bases at V and 3 bases at J, with 20 bases in the middle. This CDR3 contains 15 residues. The CDR3 region is CATSVDTSRTDTQYF. Here the CDR3 DNA reads TGTGCCACCTCGGTAGATACTAGTAGAACAGATACGCAGTATTTT.

The chain links TRBV6-1 to TRBJ1-1; D is undetermined. Looked up from germline, CDR1 is MNHNS and CDR2 is SASEGT. The CDR3 loop spans 11 amino acids. V gave up 7 bases and J gave up 3 bases, with 6 bases separating them. CDR3 sequence: CASNVYTEAFF. The DNA for the CDR3 is TGTGCCAGCAATGTATACACTGAAGCTTTCTTT.

The chain couples TRBV12-3 or TRBV12-4 to TRBJ2-1; TRBD1 agrees at 10 bases. CDR3 size: 16 residues. The V segment lost 7 bases and the J segment 5 bases; nucleotides outside the gene matches: 11. CDR3 DNA: TGTGCCAGCAACCGGGGGACAGGGGCTGCTAACAATGAGCAGTTCTTC. Amino acid sequence: CASNRGTGAANNEQFF.

This clonotype was counted many times. V is TRBV7-2 and J is TRBJ2-1; 9 nucleotides agree with TRBD2. Germline CDR1 SGHTA, CDR2 FQGNSA. This CDR3 is built from 18 residues. Trimming took 2 bases from V and 3 from J; bases not matched to a gene: 11. The CDR3 coding sequence is TGTGCCAGCAGCTTATATACGATAGCGGGAGTCTTCTACAATGAGCAGTTCTTC. Amino acids: CASSLYTIAGVFYNEQFF.

V gene TRBV29-1 combines with J gene TRBJ1-2; D gene unclear. V dropped 4 bases and J dropped 0 bases, with 12 bases sitting between them. The CDR3 has 14 residues. Germline CDR1 reads SQVTM; CDR2 reads ANQGSEA. The CDR3 here is CSVGKGTSNYGYTF. The CDR3 region has the DNA TGCAGCGTTGGCAAGGGAACCTCTAACTATGGCTACACCTTC. The full variable domain, with the rest looked up from reference TRBV29-1 and TRBJ1-2, is SAVISQKPSRDICQRGTSLTIQCQVDSQVTMMFWYRQQPGQSLTLIATANQGSEATYESGFVIDKFPISRPNLTFSTLTVSNMSPEDSSIYLCSVGKGTSNYGYTFGSGTRLTVV.

The chain combines TRBV19 with TRBJ2-1; possible D gene TRBD1, 5 bases. Between the trimmed V and J ends, which lost 5 bases and 2 bases, there was a span of 16 bases. This CDR3 comprises 16 residues. Germline CDR1 reads LNHDA; CDR2 reads SQIVND (reference sequence). Written as DNA, the CDR3 is TGTGCCAGTAGTCATCAGGGCACACTACCCTACAATGAGCAGTTCTTC. As protein: CASSHQGTLPYNEQFF. The full variable domain, rest sourced from reference TRBV19 and TRBJ2-1, is DGGITQSPKYLFRKEGQNVTLSCEQNLNHDAMYWYRQDPGQGLRLIYYSQIVNDFQKGDIAEGYSVSREKKESFPLTVTSAQKNPTAFYLCASSHQGTLPYNEQFFGPGTRLTVL.

The chain recombines TRBV6-6 with TRBJ2-1; TRBD1 or TRBD2 may be the D gene (6 bases each). Germline CDR1 reads MNHNY; CDR2 reads SVGAGI (reference sequence). The CDR3 runs to 14 residues. V lost 7 bases and J lost 5, with 15 bases in between. The CDR3 protein is CASTQGGGDNEQFF. The CDR3 nucleotides read TGTGCCAGCACCCAAGGAGGGGGAGACAATGAGCAGTTCTTC.

This chain joins TRBV6-2 or TRBV6-3 and TRBJ2-1, with D uncertain. V was cut by 6 bases and J by 5 bases, with 5 bases left in between. Germline CDR1 reads MNHEY; CDR2 reads SVGEGT. The CDR3 is 11 amino acids. DNA of the CDR3: TGTGCCAGCAGGACGAACAATGAGCAGTTCTTC. Its protein product is CASRTNNEQFF.

DNA of the CDR3: TGTGCCAGCAGCCAACGGGTTCCCGGGGAGCTGTTTTTT. Translation: CASSQRVPGELFF. This rearrangement joins TRBV7-6 to TRBJ2-2, with D unresolved. CDR3 size: 13 residues. Trimming removed 5 bases from V and 6 bases from J, with 10 bases in between. CDR1 and CDR2 (germline): SGHVS, FNYEAQ.

The chain carries TRBV28 and TRBJ1-2; no definite D call. V dropped 6 bases and J dropped 4 bases, with 9 bases sitting between them. Germline CDR1 is MDHEN and CDR2 is SYDVKM. The CDR3 sequence is 12 residues long. CDR3 region: CASSPGPYGYTF. The CDR3 bases are TGTGCCAGCAGCCCAGGCCCCTATGGCTACACCTTC.

This clonotype was picked up many times. This chain connects TRBV6-1 to TRBJ1-2, with D perhaps matching TRBD1 (5 bases). The CDR3 contains 14 residues. The ends were cut back, 6 bases at V and 2 bases at J, with 13 bases in the middle. Germline assignment: CDR1 MNHNS and CDR2 SASEGT. In nucleotides, the CDR3 is TGTGCCAGCAGGCCTCTGGGGGAGAACTATGGCTACACCTTC. It translates to CASRPLGENYGYTF.

The chain combines TRBV14 with TRBJ2-1, with TRBD2 matching over 7 bases. In germline, CDR1 is SGHDN, CDR2 FVKESK. This CDR3 is built from 16 residues. Trimming removed 4 bases from V and 4 bases from J; junction bases left unmatched: 10. Here the CDR3 reads CASSPGFGRRYNEQFF. As DNA, the CDR3 is TGTGCCAGCAGCCCAGGCTTCGGGAGGAGGTACAATGAGCAGTTCTTC.

This clonotype has more than one count but fewer than ten. The chain is built from TRBV12-3 or TRBV12-4 and TRBJ1-1, with 8 bases identical to TRBD1. The CDR3 totals 15 residues. J lost 7 bases, V lost 4 bases, and 11 bases had no gene match. For the CDR3, the DNA is TGTGCCAGCAGTTCCCCAGGGACAGGACTCCTTGAAGCTTTCTTT. The encoded protein is CASSSPGTGLLEAFF.

This clonotype was observed at least ten times. The rearrangement uses TRBV7-2 and TRBJ2-1, with D perhaps matching TRBD1 (6 bases). CDR1 is SGHTA and CDR2 is FQGNSA in the germline V gene. V lost 5 bases to trimming and J lost 2 bases, with 13 bases between them. The CDR3 length is 15 residues. The CDR3 loop is CASSPEGGTYNEQFF. In DNA form, the CDR3 reads TGTGCCAGCAGCCCGGAAGGGGGAACCTACAATGAGCAGTTCTTC.

In this sample, this clonotype turned up a few times. The V gene is TRBV4-1, the J gene TRBJ2-1; 8 bases fit TRBD2. Trimming took 3 bases from V and 9 from J; bases not matched to a gene: 10. Looked up from germline, CDR1 is MGHRA and CDR2 is YSYEKL. The CDR3 sequence is 15 residues long. The CDR3 region is CASSQAPGGGLEQFF. In DNA form, the CDR3 reads TGCGCCAGCAGCCAGGCCCCGGGGGGGGGCCTTGAGCAGTTCTTC.

This CDR3 is CSASSTGGTPNYGYTF. DNA for the CDR3: TGCAGTGCTTCCTCAACAGGGGGCACACCTAACTATGGCTACACCTTC. The chain joins TRBV20-1 to TRBJ1-2, with 9 bases fitting TRBD1. Germline loops: CDR1 DFQATT, CDR2 SNEGSKA (reference sequence). Losses at the gene ends were 5 bases for V and 0 bases for J; bases not matched to a gene: 10. The CDR3 runs 16 residues.

The chain has TRBV3-1 and TRBJ2-5, with D unclear. V lost 4 bases to trimming and J lost 5 bases, with 8 bases between them. The CDR3 extends over 12 amino acids. Germline V gene data show CDR1 as LGHDT and CDR2 as YNNKEL (reference sequence). CDR3 in amino acids: CASSLPFETQYF. In DNA, the CDR3 is TGTGCCAGCAGCCTTCCTTTCGAGACCCAGTACTTC.

The table lists this clonotype with a few counts. The chain recombines TRBV2 with TRBJ1-6; possibly TRBD1 for D (5 bases). Trimming stripped 4 bases from V and 0 bases from J, with 13 bases between. The germline CDR1 and CDR2 sequences are SNHLY and FYNNEI. CDR3 size: 17 residues. CDR3 sequence reads: CASSVDSTRSYNSPLHF. The DNA for the CDR3 is TGTGCCAGCAGTGTTGACAGCACCCGCTCCTATAATTCACCCCTCCACTTT.

The V and J genes are TRBV6-2 or TRBV6-3 and TRBJ1-2; 8 bases are a match to TRBD1. Germline V gene sequence: CDR1 MNHEY, CDR2 SVGEGT. The CDR3 runs 14 residues. The V gene end was trimmed by 7 bases and the J gene end by 6 bases; junction bases not matched to a gene: 10. The CDR3: CASTQNRGTNGYTF. The DNA of the CDR3 is TGTGCCAGCACCCAAAACAGGGGGACGAATGGCTACACCTTC.

The V and J genes are TRBV7-3 and TRBJ1-4; the D gene is possibly TRBD1 (6 bases). The germline V and J ends were trimmed by 5 bases and 10 bases, with 14 bases remaining between them. CDR1 is SGHTA, CDR2 FQGTGA, per germline. The CDR3 is 13 amino acids. CDR3 nucleotides: TGTGCCAGCAGCCCCTCAGGGGAGGGAAAACTGTTTTTT. Translated, it gives CASSPSGEGKLFF. The variable domain in full, with the rest retrieved from reference TRBV7-3 and TRBJ1-4, is GAGVSQTPSNKVTEKGKYVELRCDPISGHTALYWYRQSLGQGPEFLIYFQGTGAADDSGLPNDRFFAVRPEGSVSTLKIQRTERGDSAVYLCASSPSGEGKLFFGSGTQLSVL.

This chain connects TRBV6-6 to TRBJ1-1; possibly TRBD1 for D (5 bases). CDR3 length equals 14 residues. Germline V CDR1 and CDR2: MNHNY, SVGAGI (reference sequence). Between the trimmed V and J ends, which lost 0 bases and 7 bases, there was a span of 12 bases. CDR3 nucleotides: TGTGCCAGCAGTTACTCCAGGGCCGTGGGTGAAGCTTTCTTT. Its translation: CASSYSRAVGEAFF.

V is TRBV7-2 and J is TRBJ2-1; D uncertain. V lost 5 bases and J 2 bases, leaving 10 bases between the germline ends. Germline CDR1 and CDR2: SGHTA and FQGNSA. This CDR3 region has 14 residues. The DNA for the CDR3 is TGTGCCAGCAGCCCCTCCCGGGCCTACAATGAGCAGTTCTTC. Amino acids: CASSPSRAYNEQFF.

In this sample, this clonotype turned up a few times. The chain has TRBV7-9 and TRBJ2-7; TRBD2 aligns across 7 bases. V trimming: 5 bases; J trimming: 2 bases; junction bases outside the gene matches: 9. The CDR3 is made up of 15 amino acids. CDR1 is SEHNR and CDR2 is FQNEAQ in the germline V gene (reference sequence). The CDR3 DNA follows: TGTGCCAGCAGCGGGGAGGGAGGGTCTACCTACGAGCAGTACTTC. Its protein product is CASSGEGGSTYEQYF. Together with reference TRBV7-9 and TRBJ2-7, the CDR3 gives the full variable domain: DTGVSQNPRHKITKRGQNVTFRCDPISEHNRLYWYRQTLGQGPEFLTYFQNEAQLEKSRLLSDRFSAERPKGSFSTLEIQRTEQGDSAMYLCASSGEGGSTYEQYFGPGTRLTVT.

Many counts were recorded for this clonotype. The rearrangement joins TRBV6-1 to TRBJ1-1; D is undetermined. The CDR3 totals 11 residues. The germline V gene encodes CDR1 MNHNS and CDR2 SASEGT. V was trimmed by 5 bases and J by 10 bases, leaving 11 bases between them. CDR3: CASSTTPGAFF. The CDR3 region has the DNA TGTGCCAGCAGTACTACCCCAGGAGCTTTCTTT.

The sample holds a few counts of this clonotype. The chain uses TRBV27 and TRBJ1-6; D is perhaps TRBD1 (6 bases). Trimming removed 3 bases from V and 8 bases from J, with 8 bases in between. Germline loops: CDR1 MNHEY, CDR2 SMNVEV (reference sequence). This CDR3 has 13 residues. CDR3 sequence (DNA): TGTGCCAGCAGTTTTAACAGGGATTCACCCCTCCACTTT. Translated, it gives CASSFNRDSPLHF.

The chain carries TRBV15 and TRBJ2-3; the match to TRBD2 covers 9 bases. The CDR3 is made up of 14 amino acids. The germline CDR1 and CDR2 sequences are LNHNV and YYDKDF (reference sequence). J was trimmed by 9 bases and V by 8 bases; bases with no gene match: 12. The CDR3 spells CATPGLASFRTQYF. CDR3 DNA: TGTGCCACCCCGGGACTAGCATCCTTCCGAACGCAGTATTTT.

This clonotype turned up a few times. The J gene is TRBJ1-5, the V gene TRBV4-1; D gene ambiguous. The V end lost 1 base, the J end lost 0 bases, and 7 bases lay between the germline ends. This CDR3 is built from 15 residues. Germline loops: CDR1 MGHRA, CDR2 YSYEKL. This CDR3 is CASSQGHYSNQPQHF. The CDR3, as DNA: TGCGCCAGCAGCCAAGGACACTATAGCAATCAGCCCCAGCATTTT.